Listed here is a single T cell receptor beta chain. What it binds is not known. Data came from immunoSEQ multiplex PCR; TCRdb stores just in-frame clones and leaves some out. The data show about 46,000 clones, approximately 83% seen once. The ends were cut back, 0 bases at V and 3 bases at J, with 13 bases in the middle. CDR3 length: 16 residues. Collection of blood occurred at baseline, at cycle 4 day 1, and at cycle 7 day 1. These data originate in a study of OX40 agonist ivuxolimab in advanced cancers. Study conclusions and caveats: CD8+ T cells averaged more expanded clones than CD4+.

This receptor was identified in an adult with an advanced solid tumor such as melanoma, head and neck, liver or kidney cancer. The chain recombines TRBV5-3 with TRBJ2-1; no reliable D call. TRBV5-3 is an ORF; its function is uncertain. Sequencing used CD4+ or CD8+ T cells sorted from blood, obtained in a trial of the OX40 agonist ivuxolimab. The CDR3 spells CARSLAQQRDYNEQFF. The DNA of the CDR3 is TGTGCCAGAAGCTTGGCCCAACAGAGAGACTACAATGAGCAGTTCTTC.